This T cell receptor beta chain is drawn from a study of blood T cell repertoires in COVID-19. Clones were read by immunoSEQ multiplex PCR, and TCRdb kept only the in-frame ones, dropping some. The table lists over 120,000 clones, approximately 87% of them singletons. The CDR3 loop spans 15 amino acids. V shed 5 bases and J 0 bases; nucleotides not matched to a gene: 2. Germline CDR1 and CDR2: MNHEY and SVGAGI. The chain employs TRBV6-5 and TRBJ2-5, with 11 bases matching TRBD2. The TCR sequence derives from a man aged 45-60 years who had recovered from COVID-19. The sample comprised peripheral blood. CDR3 protein: CASSRLAGNQETQYF. CDR3 nucleotide sequence: TGTGCCAGCAGTCGACTAGCGGGGAACCAAGAGACCCAGTACTTC.